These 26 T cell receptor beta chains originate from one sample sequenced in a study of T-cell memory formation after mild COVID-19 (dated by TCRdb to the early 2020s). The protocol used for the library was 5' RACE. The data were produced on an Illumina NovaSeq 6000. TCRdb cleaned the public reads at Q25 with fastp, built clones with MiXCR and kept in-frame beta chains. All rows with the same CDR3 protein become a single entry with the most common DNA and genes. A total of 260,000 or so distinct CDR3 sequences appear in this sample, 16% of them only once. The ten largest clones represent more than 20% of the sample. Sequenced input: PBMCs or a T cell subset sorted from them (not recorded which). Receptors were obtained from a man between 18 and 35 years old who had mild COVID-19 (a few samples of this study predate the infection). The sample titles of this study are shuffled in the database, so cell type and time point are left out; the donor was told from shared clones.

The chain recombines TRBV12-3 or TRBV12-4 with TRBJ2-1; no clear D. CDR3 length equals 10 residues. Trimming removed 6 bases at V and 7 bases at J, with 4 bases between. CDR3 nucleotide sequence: TGTGCCAGCAGGGGGAATGAGCAGTTCTTC. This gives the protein CASRGNEQFF.

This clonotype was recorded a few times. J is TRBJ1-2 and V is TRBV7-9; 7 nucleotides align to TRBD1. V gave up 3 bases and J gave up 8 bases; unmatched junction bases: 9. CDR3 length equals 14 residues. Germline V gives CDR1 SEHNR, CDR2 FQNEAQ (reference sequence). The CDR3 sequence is CASSLPRTGGGYTF. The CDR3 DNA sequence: TGTGCCAGCAGCTTGCCAAGGACAGGAGGAGGCTACACCTTC.

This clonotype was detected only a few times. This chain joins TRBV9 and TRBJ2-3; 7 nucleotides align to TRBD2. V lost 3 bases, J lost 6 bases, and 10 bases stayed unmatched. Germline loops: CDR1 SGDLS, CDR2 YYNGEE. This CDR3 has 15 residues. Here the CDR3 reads CASSERGNRVDTQYF. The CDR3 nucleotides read TGTGCCAGCAGCGAGCGGGGTAACCGCGTGGATACGCAGTATTTT.

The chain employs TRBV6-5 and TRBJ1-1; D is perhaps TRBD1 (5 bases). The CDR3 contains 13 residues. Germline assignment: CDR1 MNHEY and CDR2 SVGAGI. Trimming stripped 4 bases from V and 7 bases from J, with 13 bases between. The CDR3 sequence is CASSSWGGVEAFF. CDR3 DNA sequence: TGTGCCAGCAGTTCCTGGGGGGGGGTTGAAGCTTTCTTT.

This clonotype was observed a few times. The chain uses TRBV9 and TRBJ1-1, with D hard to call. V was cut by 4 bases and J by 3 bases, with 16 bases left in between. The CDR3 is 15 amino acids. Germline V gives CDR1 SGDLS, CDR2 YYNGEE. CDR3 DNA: TGTGCCAGCAGCAATGGGAGGGCTGGGGACACTGAAGCTTTCTTT. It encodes CASSNGRAGDTEAFF.

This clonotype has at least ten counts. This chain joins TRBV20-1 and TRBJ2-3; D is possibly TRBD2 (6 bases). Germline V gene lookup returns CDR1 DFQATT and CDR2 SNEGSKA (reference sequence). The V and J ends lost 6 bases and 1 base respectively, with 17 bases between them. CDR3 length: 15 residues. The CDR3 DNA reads TGCAGTGCAGCGCAAAGCGGGTCCGGCACAGATACGCAGTATTTT. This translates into CSAAQSGSGTDTQYF.

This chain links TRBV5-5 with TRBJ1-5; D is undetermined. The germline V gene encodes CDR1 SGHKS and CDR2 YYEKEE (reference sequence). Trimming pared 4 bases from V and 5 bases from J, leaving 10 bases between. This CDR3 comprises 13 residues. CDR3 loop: CASSADGHQPQHF. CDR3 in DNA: TGTGCCAGCAGCGCGGACGGGCATCAGCCCCAGCATTTT.

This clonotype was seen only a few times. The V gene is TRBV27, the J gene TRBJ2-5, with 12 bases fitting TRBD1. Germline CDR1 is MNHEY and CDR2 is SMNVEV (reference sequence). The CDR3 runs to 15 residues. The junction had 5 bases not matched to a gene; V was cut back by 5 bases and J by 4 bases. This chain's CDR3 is CASSPGTGGRETQYF. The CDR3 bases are TGTGCCAGCAGTCCCGGGACAGGGGGCAGAGAGACCCAGTACTTC.

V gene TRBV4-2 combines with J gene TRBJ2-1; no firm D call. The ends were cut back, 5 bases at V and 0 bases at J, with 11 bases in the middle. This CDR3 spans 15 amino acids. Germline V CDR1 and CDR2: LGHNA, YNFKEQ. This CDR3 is CASSARTSSYNEQFF. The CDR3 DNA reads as TGTGCCAGCAGCGCCCGGACGAGCTCCTACAATGAGCAGTTCTTC.

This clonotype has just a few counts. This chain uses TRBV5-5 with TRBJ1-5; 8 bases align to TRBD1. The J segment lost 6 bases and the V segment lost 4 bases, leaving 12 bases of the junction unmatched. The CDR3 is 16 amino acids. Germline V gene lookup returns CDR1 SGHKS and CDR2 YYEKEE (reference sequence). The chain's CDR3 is CASSTSWTGQGQPQHF. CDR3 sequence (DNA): TGTGCCAGCAGCACGAGCTGGACAGGGCAAGGTCAGCCCCAGCATTTT.

The CDR3 protein is CASSHLPLAGGVNEQFF. The CDR3 DNA reads as TGTGCCAGCAGCCACCTGCCCCTAGCGGGGGGAGTCAATGAGCAGTTCTTC. The V and J genes are TRBV4-2 and TRBJ2-1; TRBD2 matches 11 bases. Germline loops: CDR1 LGHNA, CDR2 YNFKEQ. The V and J ends lost 3 bases and 6 bases, in that order; junction bases with no gene match: 10. The CDR3 spans 17 residues.

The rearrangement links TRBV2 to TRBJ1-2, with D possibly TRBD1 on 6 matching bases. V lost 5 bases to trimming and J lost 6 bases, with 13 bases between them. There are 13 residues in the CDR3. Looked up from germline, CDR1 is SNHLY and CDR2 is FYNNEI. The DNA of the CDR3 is TGTGCCAGCAGTCCTCAGGGGTTTCATGGCTACACCTTC. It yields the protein CASSPQGFHGYTF.

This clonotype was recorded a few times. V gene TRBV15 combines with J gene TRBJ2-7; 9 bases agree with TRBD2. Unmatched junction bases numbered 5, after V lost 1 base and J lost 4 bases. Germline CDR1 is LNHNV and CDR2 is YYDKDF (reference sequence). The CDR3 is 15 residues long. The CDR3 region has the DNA TGTGCCACCAGCAGAGGAGCGGGGGGTACTTACGAGCAGTACGTC. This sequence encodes CATSRGAGGTYEQYV.

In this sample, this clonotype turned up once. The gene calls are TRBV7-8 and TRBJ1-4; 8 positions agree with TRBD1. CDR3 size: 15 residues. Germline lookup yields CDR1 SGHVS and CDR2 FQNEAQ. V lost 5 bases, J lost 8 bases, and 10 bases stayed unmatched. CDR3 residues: CASSPGTGLGEKLFF. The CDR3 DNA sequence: TGTGCCAGCAGCCCGGGGACAGGCCTTGGGGAAAAACTGTTTTTT.

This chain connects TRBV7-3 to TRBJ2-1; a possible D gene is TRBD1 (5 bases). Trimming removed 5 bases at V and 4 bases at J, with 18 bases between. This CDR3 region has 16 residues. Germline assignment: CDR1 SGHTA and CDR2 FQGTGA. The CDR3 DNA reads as TGTGCCAGCAGCCCCATACAGGTGAAGCTTTACAATGAGCAGTTCTTC. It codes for CASSPIQVKLYNEQFF.

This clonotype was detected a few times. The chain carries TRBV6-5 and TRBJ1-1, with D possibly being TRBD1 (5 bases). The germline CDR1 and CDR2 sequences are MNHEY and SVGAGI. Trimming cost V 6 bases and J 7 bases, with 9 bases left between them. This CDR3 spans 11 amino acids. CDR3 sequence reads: CASSHGGEAFF. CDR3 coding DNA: TGTGCCAGCAGCCACGGGGGTGAAGCTTTCTTT.

The CDR3 region is CASRKTSGGDETQYF. CDR3 DNA sequence: TGTGCCAGCAGAAAGACTAGCGGGGGGGATGAGACCCAGTACTTC. The chain is built from TRBV28 and TRBJ2-5; 14 bases line up with TRBD2. The CDR3 runs to 15 residues. The junction had 5 bases not matched to a gene; V was cut back by 6 bases and J by 5 bases. Looked up from germline, CDR1 is MDHEN and CDR2 is SYDVKM.

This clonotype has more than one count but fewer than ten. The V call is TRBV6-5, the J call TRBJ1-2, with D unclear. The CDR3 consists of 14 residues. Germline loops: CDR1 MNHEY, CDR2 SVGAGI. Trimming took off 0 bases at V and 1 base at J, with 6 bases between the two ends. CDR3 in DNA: TGTGCCAGCAGTTACTCCGCGGTTAACTATGGCTACACCTTC. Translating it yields CASSYSAVNYGYTF.

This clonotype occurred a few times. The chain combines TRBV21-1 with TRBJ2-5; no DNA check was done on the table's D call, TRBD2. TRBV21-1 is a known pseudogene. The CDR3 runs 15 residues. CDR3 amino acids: CASSKVAEGQETQYF. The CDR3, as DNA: TGTGCCAGCAGCAAAGTAGCGGAGGGGCAAGAGACCCAGTACTTC.

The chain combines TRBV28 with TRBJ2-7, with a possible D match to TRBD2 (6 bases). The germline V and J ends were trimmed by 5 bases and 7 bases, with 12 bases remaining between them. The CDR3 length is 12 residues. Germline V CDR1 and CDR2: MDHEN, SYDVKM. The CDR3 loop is CASSRTNREQYV. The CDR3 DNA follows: TGTGCCAGCAGTAGGACTAATCGGGAGCAGTACGTC.

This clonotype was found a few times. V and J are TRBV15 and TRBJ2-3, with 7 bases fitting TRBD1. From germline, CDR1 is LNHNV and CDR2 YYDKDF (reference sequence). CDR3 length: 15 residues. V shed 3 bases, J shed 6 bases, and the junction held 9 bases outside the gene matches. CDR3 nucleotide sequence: TGTGCCACCAGCAGCGGGACAGCCGCCTGGGATACGCAGTATTTT. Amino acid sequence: CATSSGTAAWDTQYF. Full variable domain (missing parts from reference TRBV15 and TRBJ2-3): DAMVIQNPRYQVTQFGKPVTLSCSQTLNHNVMYWYQQKSSQAPKLLFHYYDKDFNNEADTPDNFQSRRPNTSFCFLDIRSPGLGDTAMYLCATSSGTAAWDTQYFGPGTRLTVL.

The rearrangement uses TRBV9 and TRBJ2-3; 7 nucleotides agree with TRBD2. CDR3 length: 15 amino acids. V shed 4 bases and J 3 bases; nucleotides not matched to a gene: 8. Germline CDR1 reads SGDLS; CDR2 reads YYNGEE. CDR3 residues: CASSTISGSTDTQYF. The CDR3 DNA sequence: TGTGCCAGCAGCACAATTAGCGGGTCGACAGATACGCAGTATTTT.

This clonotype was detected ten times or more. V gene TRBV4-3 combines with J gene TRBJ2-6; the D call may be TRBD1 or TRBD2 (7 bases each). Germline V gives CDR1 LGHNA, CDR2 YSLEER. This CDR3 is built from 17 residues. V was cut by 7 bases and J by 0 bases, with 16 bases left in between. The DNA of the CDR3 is TGCGCCAGCACCCGGGGGGACAGCAGCTCTGGGGCCAACGTCCTGACTTTC. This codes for CASTRGDSSSGANVLTF.

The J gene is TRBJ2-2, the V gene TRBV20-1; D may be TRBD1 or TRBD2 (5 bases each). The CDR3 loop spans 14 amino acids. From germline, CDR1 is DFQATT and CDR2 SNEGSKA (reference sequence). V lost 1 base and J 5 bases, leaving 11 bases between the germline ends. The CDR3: CSARGPWGTGELFF. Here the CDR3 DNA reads TGCAGTGCTAGAGGGCCATGGGGGACCGGGGAGCTGTTTTTT.

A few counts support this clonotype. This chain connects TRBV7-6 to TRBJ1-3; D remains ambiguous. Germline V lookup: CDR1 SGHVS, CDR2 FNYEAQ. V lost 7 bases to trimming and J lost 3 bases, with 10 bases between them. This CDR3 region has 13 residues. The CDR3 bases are TGTGCCAGCACCCTGGGATATGGAAACACCATATATTTT. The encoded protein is CASTLGYGNTIYF.

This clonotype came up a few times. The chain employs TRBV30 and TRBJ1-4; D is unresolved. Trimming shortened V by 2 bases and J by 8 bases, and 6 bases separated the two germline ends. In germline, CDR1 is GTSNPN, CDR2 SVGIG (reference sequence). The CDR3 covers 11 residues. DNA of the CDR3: TGTGCCTGGAGTCTTGAAGAAAAACTGTTTTTT. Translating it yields CAWSLEEKLFF.